The 20 T cell receptor beta chains below come from one sample, sequenced in a study of blood T cell repertoires in COVID-19 (dated by TCRdb to the early 2020s). The protocol used for the library was the immunoSEQ multiplex PCR assay. This immuneACCESS table, as held by TCRdb, lists in-frame sequences with V and J called but not all clones. Of the missing ones, under half trace to an unresolved V gene in checked studies; the others have no known cause. The sample data list just under 350,000 clones, and around four fifths of these were observed just once. The ten most abundant clones make up 2.5% to 3% of the sample. The sequenced sample was peripheral blood. The receptor source for this set is a young man with active or convalescent COVID-19.

The genes are TRBV7-9 and TRBJ1-2, with TRBD1 identical over 11 bases. CDR3 length equals 16 residues. CDR1 and CDR2 from the germline V gene are SEHNR and FQNEAQ (reference sequence). V dropped 5 bases and J dropped 7; count of bases not matched to a gene: 12. CDR3: CASSRTPGQGGFGYTF. CDR3 sequence (DNA): TGTGCCAGCAGCCGAACTCCGGGACAGGGGGGGTTTGGCTACACCTTC.

J is TRBJ2-2 and V is TRBV7-6; 7 bases map to TRBD2. This CDR3 region has 16 residues. From germline, CDR1 is SGHVS and CDR2 FNYEAQ. V gave up 3 bases and J gave up 1 base; unmatched junction bases: 5. CDR3 coding DNA: TGTGCCAGCAGCTTCCTTTCGGGAGGGAACACCGGGGAGCTGTTTTTT. Translated, it gives CASSFLSGGNTGELFF.

The chain couples TRBV13 to TRBJ1-5; tentatively, D is TRBD1 (6 bases). The CDR3 has 18 residues. V dropped 4 bases and J dropped 4 bases, with 23 bases sitting between them. Germline V lookup: CDR1 PRHDT, CDR2 FYEKMQ (reference sequence). This CDR3 reads CASSSGRNLRGINQPQHF. The DNA of the CDR3 is TGTGCCAGCAGCTCGGGCAGGAACCTAAGGGGGATAAATCAGCCCCAGCATTTT.

The V gene is TRBV24-1, the J gene TRBJ2-5; the D gene is possibly TRBD1 (6 bases). Trimming shortened V by 7 bases and J by 5 bases, and 13 bases separated the two germline ends. The CDR3 sequence is 13 residues long. The germline gives CDR1 KGHDR, CDR2 SFDVKD. CDR3 DNA: TGTGCCACCAGCCCGACAGGTTACGAGACCCAGTACTTC. Protein sequence: CATSPTGYETQYF.

The chain joins TRBV19 to TRBJ2-6; TRBD2 agrees at 8 bases. CDR1 LNHDA and CDR2 SQIVND come from the germline V gene (reference sequence). This CDR3 region has 17 residues. Germline trimming cut 6 bases from V and 0 bases from J; bases unmatched to any gene: 7. CDR3 region: CASRTLAGSSGANVLTF. The CDR3 DNA reads as TGTGCCAGTAGGACCCTAGCGGGCAGCTCTGGGGCCAACGTCCTGACTTTC. The entire variable domain, with the rest obtained from reference TRBV19 and TRBJ2-6, is as follows: DGGITQSPKYLFRKEGQNVTLSCEQNLNHDAMYWYRQDPGQGLRLIYYSQIVNDFQKGDIAEGYSVSREKKESFPLTVTSAQKNPTAFYLCASRTLAGSSGANVLTFGAGSRLTVL.

This chain connects TRBV18 to TRBJ1-1, with 9 nucleotides matching TRBD1. CDR1 and CDR2 from the germline V gene are KGHSH and LQKENI. The CDR3 totals 16 residues. After removal of 3 bases from V and 10 bases from J, the junction contained 15 bases not matched to a gene. This chain's CDR3 is CASSPNTSGTGKGAFF. CDR3 sequence (DNA): TGTGCCAGCTCACCGAACACCTCCGGGACAGGGAAAGGAGCTTTCTTT.

V is TRBV11-3 and J is TRBJ1-4; possibly TRBD1 for D (6 bases). There are 14 residues in the CDR3. Trimming removed 1 base from V and 6 bases from J, with 9 bases in between. The germline V gene has CDR1 SGHNT and CDR2 YENEEA. CDR3: CASSLGGQHEKLFF. Written as DNA, the CDR3 is TGTGCCAGCAGCTTAGGGGGACAACATGAAAAACTGTTTTTT.

V usage is TRBV19 and J usage is TRBJ1-1; tentative D call: TRBD1 (6 bases). In germline, CDR1 is LNHDA, CDR2 SQIVND (reference sequence). Trimming cost V 6 bases and J 11 bases, with 16 bases left between them. This CDR3 is 12 amino acids long. CDR3 protein: CASRRPEGGAFF. CDR3 coding DNA: TGTGCCAGTAGAAGACCAGAGGGGGGGGCTTTCTTT.

The chain couples TRBV7-2 to TRBJ1-2; TRBD1 matches 7 bases. This CDR3 region has 16 residues. J gave up 0 bases and V 1 base, and 5 bases lay outside the gene matches. Germline V gene lookup returns CDR1 SGHTA and CDR2 FQGNSA. In nucleotides, the CDR3 is TGTGCCAGCAGCTTAGAAAGGACAGGAGCTAACTATGGCTACACCTTC. Translation: CASSLERTGANYGYTF.

The V call is TRBV15, the J call TRBJ2-7, with TRBD2 identical over 7 bases. Germline V gene lookup returns CDR1 LNHNV and CDR2 YYDKDF (reference sequence). J gave up 2 bases and V 5 bases, and 0 bases lay outside the gene matches. CDR3 length: 12 residues. As DNA, the CDR3 is TGTGCCACCAGCGGGAGGGCCTACGAGCAGTACTTC. Protein sequence: CATSGRAYEQYF. Using reference TRBV15 and TRBJ2-7 for the parts outside the CDR3, the full variable domain is DAMVIQNPRYQVTQFGKPVTLSCSQTLNHNVMYWYQQKSSQAPKLLFHYYDKDFNNEADTPDNFQSRRPNTSFCFLDIRSPGLGDTAMYLCATSGRAYEQYFGPGTRLTVT.

With regard to this clone: The sample contains more than one DNA sequence encoding this CDR3. The chain uses TRBV2 and TRBJ1-5; no clear D gene. The CDR3 has 14 residues. The germline V and J ends were trimmed by 3 bases and 0 bases, with 6 bases remaining between them. Germline V gene lookup returns CDR1 SNHLY and CDR2 FYNNEI. The CDR3 here is CASSDSHSNQPQHF. For the CDR3, the DNA is TGTGCCAGCAGTGATAGTCATAGCAATCAGCCCCAGCATTTT.

The chain carries TRBV6-5 and TRBJ2-2; the match to TRBD1 covers 8 bases. Per germline, CDR1 MNHEY and CDR2 SVGAGI. This CDR3 has 14 residues. Trimming removed 6 bases from V and 4 bases from J; junction bases left unmatched: 4. The CDR3 loop reads CASRRQGSTGELFF. In nucleotides, the CDR3 is TGTGCCAGCAGAAGACAGGGGAGCACCGGGGAGCTGTTTTTT.

V and J are TRBV3-1 (or the pseudogene TRBV3-2) and TRBJ1-3; maybe TRBD1 (5 bases). CDR1 is LGHDT and CDR2 is YNNKEL in the germline V gene (reference sequence). The V and J ends lost 1 base and 0 bases respectively, with 10 bases between them. The CDR3 length is 16 residues. This chain's CDR3 is CASSQGFGGSGNTIYF. CDR3 bases: TGTGCCAGCAGCCAAGGGTTCGGGGGCTCTGGAAACACCATATATTTT.

This clone was recorded once. V is TRBV2 and J is TRBJ2-1, with 7 positions matching TRBD1. The CDR3 has 11 amino acids. Germline CDR1 and CDR2: SNHLY and FYNNEI. The trim removed 6 bases at V and 11 bases at J, leaving 4 bases unmatched. CDR3 coding DNA: TGTGCCAGCAGAGAGAGGGGGCAGCAGTTCTTC. The encoded protein is CASRERGQQFF.

This chain uses TRBV7-9 with TRBJ2-7, with 9 bases that match TRBD1. The germline V gene encodes CDR1 SEHNR and CDR2 FQNEAQ (reference sequence). V trimming: 5 bases; J trimming: 3 bases; junction bases outside the gene matches: 8. There are 15 residues in the CDR3. The CDR3 loop is CASSDTGTGNYEQYF. The CDR3 DNA reads as TGTGCCAGCAGCGATACCGGGACAGGGAACTACGAGCAGTACTTC.

This chain links TRBV11-2 with TRBJ2-1, with 11 bases that match TRBD1. CDR3 length: 15 amino acids. Looked up from germline, CDR1 is SGHAT and CDR2 is FQNNGV. J was trimmed by 9 bases and V by 2 bases; bases with no gene match: 6. For the CDR3, the DNA is TGTGCCAGCAGCTTACGGGGACAGGGGGTGGGTGAGCAGTTCTTC. Residues: CASSLRGQGVGEQFF.

The V and J genes are TRBV30 and TRBJ2-7, with D tentatively TRBD1 (6 bases). CDR1 is GTSNPN and CDR2 is SVGIG in the germline V gene (reference sequence). The CDR3 is 14 amino acids. The germline V and J ends were trimmed by 0 bases and 3 bases, with 12 bases remaining between them. CDR3 sequence reads: CAWSVGGGVYEQYF. CDR3 coding DNA: TGTGCCTGGAGTGTAGGGGGTGGGGTCTACGAGCAGTACTTC.

The rearrangement links TRBV6-5 to TRBJ2-1, with TRBD2 matching 14 bases. This CDR3 comprises 13 residues. Trimming at V came to 7 bases and at J to 14 bases, leaving 7 bases not matched to a gene. Germline V gene sequence: CDR1 MNHEY, CDR2 SVGAGI. This CDR3 reads CASTGLAGGREFF. For the CDR3, the DNA is TGTGCCAGCACCGGACTAGCGGGGGGTCGGGAGTTCTTC.

The genes are TRBV6-1 and TRBJ1-4; 8 nucleotides line up with TRBD1. The CDR3 consists of 15 residues. Germline lookup yields CDR1 MNHNS and CDR2 SASEGT. V shed 2 bases and J 2 bases; nucleotides not matched to a gene: 1. In DNA form, the CDR3 reads TGTGCCAGCAGTGAATGGACAGGGACTAATGAAAAACTGTTTTTT. Its protein product is CASSEWTGTNEKLFF.

This chain's CDR3 is CAWRRLDSSEAFF. CDR3 sequence (DNA): TGTGCCTGGCGTCGGTTGGACAGCTCTGAAGCTTTCTTT. The chain links TRBV30 to TRBJ1-1; D possibly corresponds to TRBD1 (6 bases). V lost 5 bases, J lost 6 bases, and 16 bases lay in between. CDR3 length: 13 residues. Germline CDR1 reads GTSNPN; CDR2 reads SVGIG (reference sequence).